This entry lists 24 T cell receptor beta chains sequenced from one sample in a study of immune evolution from preneoplasia to lung adenocarcinoma. TCRdb keeps only in-frame clones here, not all; method: immunoSEQ multiplex PCR. The sample consists of about 5,000 clones, approximately 87% of them appearing once. Sequenced material: FFPE minimally invasive lung adenocarcinoma tissue. The receptor set was obtained from a person aged 60-80 years with lung adenocarcinoma.

This clone was found a few times. The chain combines TRBV6-1 with TRBJ1-5; D remains ambiguous. In germline, CDR1 is MNHNS, CDR2 SASEGT. Trimming removed 2 bases from V and 3 bases from J, with 20 bases in between. This CDR3 contains 18 residues. The chain's CDR3 is CASSENPSPGVLNQPQHF. The CDR3 nucleotides are TGTGCCAGCAGTGAAAACCCTTCCCCTGGAGTACTCAATCAGCCCCAGCATTTT.

This sequence joins TRBV7-9 and TRBJ2-7; maybe TRBD1 (5 bases). V gave up 4 bases and J gave up 7 bases, with 20 bases separating them. There are 15 residues in the CDR3. Germline V gene lookup returns CDR1 SEHNR and CDR2 FQNEAQ (reference sequence). In DNA, the CDR3 is TGTGCCAGCAGCTCCCATGGACATTCCTCTTTGGAGCAGTACTTC. This encodes CASSSHGHSSLEQYF.

This chain uses TRBV30 with TRBJ2-1, with D unresolved. From germline, CDR1 is GTSNPN and CDR2 SVGIG (reference sequence). This CDR3 contains 13 residues. Trimming stripped 1 base from V and 6 bases from J, with 10 bases between. This CDR3 reads CAWSEWAFNEQFF. The CDR3 DNA reads TGTGCCTGGAGTGAGTGGGCCTTCAATGAGCAGTTCTTC.

V and J are TRBV19 and TRBJ2-6, with 8 bases aligning to TRBD1. Germline values: CDR1 LNHDA, CDR2 SQIVND (reference sequence). The CDR3 consists of 19 residues. Germline trimming cut 6 bases from V and 0 bases from J; bases unmatched to any gene: 13. The DNA for the CDR3 is TGTGCCAGTAGCTTTGTCAGGGGGCTTATAAGCTCTGGGGCCAACGTCCTGACTTTC. Translated: CASSFVRGLISSGANVLTF.

In this sample, this clone turned up once. CDR3 bases: TGTGCCTGGACACGAAGAAGGAACACTGAAGCTTTCTTT. This encodes CAWTRRRNTEAFF. The chain combines TRBV30 with TRBJ1-1; D is uncertain. This CDR3 has 13 amino acids. Trimming took 4 bases from V and 1 from J, leaving 10 bases between them. Germline V CDR1 and CDR2: GTSNPN, SVGIG (reference sequence).

The chain uses TRBV6-5 and TRBJ1-5; 10 positions agree with TRBD1. The CDR3 has 15 residues. The germline V gene encodes CDR1 MNHEY and CDR2 SVGAGI. Unmatched junction bases numbered 5, after V lost 4 bases and J lost 5 bases. The CDR3 coding sequence is TGTGCCAGCAGTTGGAAGACAGGGGGCGATCAGCCCCAGCATTTT. This codes for CASSWKTGGDQPQHF.

The rearrangement links TRBV4-1 to TRBJ2-4; 8 nucleotides match TRBD1. Germline values: CDR1 MGHRA, CDR2 YSYEKL. CDR3 length: 15 residues. The J segment lost 5 bases and the V segment lost 0 bases, leaving 3 bases of the junction unmatched. CDR3 coding DNA: TGCGCCAGCAGCCAAGATCGGGGACAGGAAAACATTCAGTACTTC. It codes for CASSQDRGQENIQYF.

The CDR3 DNA is TGTGCCAGCTCACCACTGGCAGGGGTTGGCTACACCTTC. Translated: CASSPLAGVGYTF. This chain connects TRBV18 to TRBJ1-2; D may be TRBD1 (6 bases). The CDR3 runs to 13 residues. Per the germline V gene, CDR1 is KGHSH and CDR2 is LQKENI. V gave up 1 base and J gave up 7 bases, with 10 bases separating them.

This chain links TRBV18 with TRBJ1-1; D is unresolved. The CDR3 consists of 13 residues. Deletions cut 0 bases from V and 6 bases from J, with 8 bases between. Germline V gene sequence: CDR1 KGHSH, CDR2 LQKENI. CDR3 loop: CASSPPSNAEAFF. CDR3 nucleotide sequence: TGTGCCAGCTCACCACCTAGTAACGCTGAAGCTTTCTTT.

V and J are TRBV2 and TRBJ2-1; D perhaps matches TRBD1 (6 bases). The CDR3 runs to 14 residues. Germline V gene sequence: CDR1 SNHLY, CDR2 FYNNEI. The V and J ends lost 2 bases and 2 bases respectively, with 7 bases between them. CDR3 nucleotides: TGTGCCAGCAGTGAAAGGACAGCCTACAATGAGCAGTTCTTC. This encodes CASSERTAYNEQFF.

The rearrangement uses TRBV19 and TRBJ1-5; D might be TRBD1 (6 bases). Trimming pared 5 bases from V and 1 base from J, leaving 12 bases between. Germline V CDR1 and CDR2: LNHDA, SQIVND (reference sequence). The CDR3 consists of 15 residues. The CDR3 DNA sequence: TGTGCCAGTAGTCGTACAGGGCCGAGCAATCAGCCCCAGCATTTT. It is translated as CASSRTGPSNQPQHF.

The rearrangement uses TRBV30 and TRBJ2-4; 7 bases fit TRBD1. CDR1 is GTSNPN and CDR2 is SVGIG in the germline V gene (reference sequence). This CDR3 region has 16 residues. V gave up 2 bases and J gave up 2 bases; unmatched junction bases: 9. The CDR3 here is CAWSTGASISKNIQYF. Written as DNA, the CDR3 is TGTGCCTGGAGTACAGGGGCTTCCATTTCCAAAAACATTCAGTACTTC.

The chain joins TRBV5-5 to TRBJ2-2; D is perhaps TRBD1 (6 bases). The length of the CDR3 is 14 residues. Trimming removed 5 bases from V and 2 bases from J, with 10 bases in between. Germline V gives CDR1 SGHKS, CDR2 YYEKEE (reference sequence). The CDR3 reads CASRSGTNTGELFF. CDR3 in DNA: TGTGCCAGCAGGTCCGGGACAAACACCGGGGAGCTGTTTTTT.

The gene calls are TRBV5-8 and TRBJ2-7; D is possibly TRBD1 (6 bases). This CDR3 comprises 16 residues. V was cut by 0 bases and J by 0 bases, with 13 bases left in between. Germline CDR1 SGHTS, CDR2 YDEGEE. CDR3 protein: CASSLEGWDTSYEQYF. In DNA form, the CDR3 reads TGTGCCAGCAGCTTGGAGGGTTGGGACACCTCCTACGAGCAGTACTTC.

The rearrangement links TRBV14 to TRBJ1-2; D is unresolved. V was shortened by 1 base and J by 4 bases, with 7 bases between the two germline ends. CDR1 and CDR2 (germline): SGHDN, FVKESK. This CDR3 spans 13 amino acids. CDR3 sequence reads: CASSQGRSYGYTF. The CDR3 nucleotides are TGTGCCAGCAGCCAAGGAAGGAGCTATGGCTACACCTTC.

The V gene is TRBV5-1, the J gene TRBJ1-1, with D perhaps matching TRBD1 (5 bases). Trimming took off 0 bases at V and 3 bases at J, with 6 bases between the two ends. The CDR3 is 13 amino acids. Germline loops: CDR1 SGHRS, CDR2 YFSETQ. The CDR3 DNA reads TGCGCCAGCAGCTTGGGGGGCGACACTGAAGCTTTCTTT. It specifies CASSLGGDTEAFF.

This clone was found once. The gene calls are TRBV6-5 and TRBJ1-1; TRBD1 matches 11 bases. Trimming cost V 5 bases and J 3 bases; bases outside gene matches: 2. The CDR3 loop spans 14 amino acids. CDR1 is MNHEY and CDR2 is SVGAGI in the germline V gene. The CDR3: CASSGDRGDTEAFF. The CDR3 bases are TGTGCCAGCAGTGGGGACAGGGGGGACACTGAAGCTTTCTTT.

V gene TRBV29-1 combines with J gene TRBJ2-7; D is uncertain. Trimming took 6 bases from V and 2 from J, leaving 11 bases between them. The CDR3 loop spans 12 amino acids. CDR1 is SQVTM and CDR2 is ANQGSEA in the germline V gene. CDR3 protein: CSVSIGTYEQYF. DNA for the CDR3: TGCAGCGTCTCCATAGGGACCTACGAGCAGTACTTC.

V gene TRBV11-2 combines with J gene TRBJ2-1; D is unclear. Between the trimmed V and J ends, which lost 0 bases and 6 bases, there was a span of 6 bases. This CDR3 has 13 residues. Germline V CDR1 and CDR2: SGHAT, FQNNGV. The DNA for the CDR3 is TGTGCCAGCAGCTTAGATCTGCGCAATGAGCAGTTCTTC. Protein sequence: CASSLDLRNEQFF.

The chain combines TRBV6-1 with TRBJ2-7; the D gene is possibly TRBD1 (6 bases). With 4 bases removed from V and 1 base from J, the gap between germline ends came to 11 bases. Germline V lookup: CDR1 MNHNS, CDR2 SASEGT. The CDR3 is 14 residues long. CDR3 sequence: CASSVAGVSYEQYF. The CDR3 nucleotides are TGTGCCAGCAGTGTGGCAGGGGTGTCCTACGAGCAGTACTTC.

V and J are TRBV19 and TRBJ1-5; D remains unclear. The ends were cut back, 5 bases at V and 2 bases at J, with 13 bases in the middle. The CDR3 runs to 15 residues. Germline CDR1 reads LNHDA; CDR2 reads SQIVND (reference sequence). The CDR3 DNA reads TGTGCCAGTAGTTTATTGACGACCGGCAATCAGCCCCAGCATTTT. Protein product: CASSLLTTGNQPQHF.

This clone occurred once. The gene calls are TRBV30 and TRBJ1-4; 10 bases line up with TRBD1. The junction had 1 base not matched to a gene; V was cut back by 2 bases and J by 7 bases. The CDR3 is 13 amino acids. CDR1 GTSNPN and CDR2 SVGIG come from the germline V gene (reference sequence). The DNA for the CDR3 is TGTGCCTGGAGTTGGGACAGGGGTGAAAAACTGTTTTTT. As protein: CAWSWDRGEKLFF.

This clone was seen a few times. This chain uses TRBV4-1 with TRBJ2-2, with 7 bases matching TRBD2. The CDR3 runs to 19 residues. V was clipped by 1 base and J by 6 bases; unmatched bases: 17. Germline V gene sequence: CDR1 MGHRA, CDR2 YSYEKL. This CDR3 reads CASSQARGEQARRAGELFF. In nucleotides, the CDR3 is TGCGCCAGCAGCCAAGCCCGGGGGGAGCAGGCACGAAGGGCCGGGGAGCTGTTTTTT.

This chain joins TRBV30 and TRBJ1-1, with TRBD1 as a possible D gene (6 bases). V was pared by 2 bases and J by 7 bases, with 11 bases between. CDR3 length: 12 residues. Germline CDR1 is GTSNPN and CDR2 is SVGIG (reference sequence). In nucleotides, the CDR3 is TGTGCCTGGAGTACAGGACAGTTTGAAGCTTTCTTT. Protein product: CAWSTGQFEAFF.